This T cell receptor beta chain was sequenced for a study of a mutant IDH1 vaccine in newly diagnosed glioma. In the study overall: Onset of vaccination occurred 4-6 weeks following radiotherapy alone, or with temozolomide cycles. Before enrollment, patients got radiotherapy alone, temozolomide alone, or mostly the combination.

In its sample, this clone was seen a few times. Its antigen is not known. Documented time point: week 5, during vaccination. Mutant IDH1 20-mer peptide, at 300 ug, made up each vaccine dose, with topical imiquimod. The CDR3 loop spans 14 amino acids. In germline, CDR1 is SNHLY, CDR2 FYNNEI. V lost 8 bases to trimming and J lost 0 bases, with 13 bases between them. The table came from immunoSEQ multiplex PCR; TCRdb's copy has only in-frame clones and leaves some out. There are over 45,000 clones in the sample; around 84% occur only once, and about 7% lies in the top ten. Whole-study findings and limits: It seemed that pseudoprogression was not linked to changes in the top peripheral T cell clonotypes.

V usage is TRBV2 and J usage is TRBJ1-1; maybe TRBD1 (5 bases). This clonotype was obtained from a woman aged 50 to 65 with glioma. The starting material was PBMCs, obtained from a glioma patient whose treatment included an IDH1 peptide vaccine. The CDR3 DNA is TGTGCCAGCGATGTAGGGACTCTGAACACTGAAGCTTTCTTT. Residues: CASDVGTLNTEAFF.